This T cell receptor beta chain was profiled in a study of blood T cell repertoires in COVID-19. Study overall: Specimens from acute and convalescent COVID-19 originated in the United States, Italy and Spain. In each case, the material was cDNA or gDNA derived from T cells, B-cell-depleted T cells, or PBMCs.

Germline V gene lookup returns CDR1 MNHEY and CDR2 SVGAGI. The V gene end was trimmed by 5 bases and the J gene end by 5 bases; junction bases not matched to a gene: 9. The CDR3 spans 15 residues. Enrollment of patients from Seattle took place during active infection, with longitudinal follow-up. Authors' analysis steps: It was from reference gene primer amplification that nucleated cell counts were estimated. Profiled with immunoSEQ multiplex PCR; TCRdb holds only in-frame clones, not every one. The V and J calls and clone size come from that table; D and trimming were worked out from the DNA. The sample carries about 280,000 clones, roughly 90% recorded once.

This TCR was sampled from a woman in her 70s with COVID-19, enrolled during active disease. Material for sequencing was peripheral blood. V is TRBV6-5 and J is TRBJ2-1; 7 bases map to TRBD1. The CDR3 spells CASSPRDSFNNEQFF. In nucleotides, the CDR3 is TGTGCCAGCAGTCCTCGGGACAGCTTTAACAATGAGCAGTTCTTC.